The next 7 T cell receptor beta chains were all read from a single sample in a study of blood T cell repertoires in COVID-19. Repertoires were generated with immunoSEQ multiplex PCR, while TCRdb's copy carries only in-frame clones and drops some. Of about 200,000 clones in the sample, about 80% are singletons; the top ten hold 4.8%. Sequenced sample: PBMCs or T cells enriched from blood (not recorded which). The receptors here all came from a woman aged 45-65 years who had been exposed to COVID-19.

A few counts support this clone. The CDR3 loop reads CAYSVGGTGELFF. CDR3 nucleotides: TGTGCTTATAGCGTAGGGGGCACCGGGGAGCTGTTTTTT. The chain couples TRBV19 to TRBJ2-2, with D perhaps TRBD1 (6 bases). CDR3 length: 13 residues. CDR1 and CDR2 from the germline V gene are LNHDA and SQIVND (reference sequence).

The chain carries TRBV19 and TRBJ1-5; unclear D gene. The V gene's germline CDR1 is LNHDA and CDR2 SQIVND (reference sequence). CDR3 length equals 14 residues. V was trimmed by 3 bases and J by 5 bases, leaving 11 bases between them. CDR3 residues: CASSIDITDQPQHF. The CDR3 DNA follows: TGTGCCAGTAGTATTGACATCACCGATCAGCCCCAGCATTTT. Full variable domain (missing parts from reference TRBV19 and TRBJ1-5): DGGITQSPKYLFRKEGQNVTLSCEQNLNHDAMYWYRQDPGQGLRLIYYSQIVNDFQKGDIAEGYSVSREKKESFPLTVTSAQKNPTAFYLCASSIDITDQPQHFGDGTRLSIL.

A single count supports this clone. This chain connects TRBV10-3 to TRBJ1-6; 8 positions agree with TRBD1. The CDR3 consists of 18 residues. The germline V gene has CDR1 ENHRY and CDR2 SYGVKD. V was pared by 5 bases and J by 8 bases, with 17 bases of the junction left unmatched. The CDR3 nucleotides are TGTGCCATCAGTAGGGCCGGGACAGGCTTCTCCGAAGATTCACCCCTCCACTTT. This encodes CAISRAGTGFSEDSPLHF.

The rearrangement uses TRBV21-1 and TRBJ1-1. TRBV21-1 is shown as a pseudogene. The CDR3 contains 14 residues. CDR3 nucleotides: TGTGCCAGCAGCTCCCGCGCGGTGAACACTGAAGCTTTCTTT. It yields the protein CASSSRAVNTEAFF.

The V call is TRBV4-2, the J call TRBJ2-3, with 7 bases aligning to TRBD2. The CDR3 runs to 15 residues. Germline V gene sequence: CDR1 LGHNA, CDR2 YNFKEQ. V shed 0 bases and J 4 bases; nucleotides not matched to a gene: 4. CDR3 sequence: CASSQDIREADTQYF. CDR3 nucleotides: TGTGCCAGCAGCCAAGACATCCGGGAGGCAGATACGCAGTATTTT.

The table lists this clone with a few counts. The genes are TRBV10-3 and TRBJ1-1; D is perhaps TRBD1 (6 bases). The CDR3 is 14 residues long. Trimming removed 8 bases from V and 1 base from J, with 14 bases in between. Per germline, CDR1 ENHRY and CDR2 SYGVKD. The chain's CDR3 is CAISGGGSNTEAFF. Here the CDR3 DNA reads TGTGCCATCTCGGGAGGGGGGTCGAACACTGAAGCTTTCTTT.

In nucleotides, the CDR3 is TGCAGTGCTAGTGGGGACAGGGGCTATGGCTACACCTTC. This encodes CSASGDRGYGYTF. V and J are TRBV20-1 and TRBJ1-2; 10 bases are a match to TRBD1. CDR3 length equals 13 residues. The germline CDR1 and CDR2 sequences are DFQATT and SNEGSKA (reference sequence). The junction had 2 bases not matched to a gene; V was cut back by 3 bases and J by 4 bases.